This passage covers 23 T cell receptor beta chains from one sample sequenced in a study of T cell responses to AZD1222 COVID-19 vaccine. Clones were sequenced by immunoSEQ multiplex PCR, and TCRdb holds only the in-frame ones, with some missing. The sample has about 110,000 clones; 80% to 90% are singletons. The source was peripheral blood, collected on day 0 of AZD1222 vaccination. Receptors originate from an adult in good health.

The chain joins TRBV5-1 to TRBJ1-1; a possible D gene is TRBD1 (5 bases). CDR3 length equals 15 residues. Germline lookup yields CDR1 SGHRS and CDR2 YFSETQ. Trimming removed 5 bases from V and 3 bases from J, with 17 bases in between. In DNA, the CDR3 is TGCGCCAGCAGTACATCGGGACTATCGGACACTGAAGCTTTCTTT. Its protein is CASSTSGLSDTEAFF.

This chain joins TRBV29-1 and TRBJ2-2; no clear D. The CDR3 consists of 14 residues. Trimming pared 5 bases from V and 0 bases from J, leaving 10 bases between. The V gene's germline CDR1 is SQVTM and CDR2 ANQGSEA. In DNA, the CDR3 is TGCAGCGTTCGAGGACCCGCGAACACCGGGGAGCTGTTTTTT. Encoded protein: CSVRGPANTGELFF.

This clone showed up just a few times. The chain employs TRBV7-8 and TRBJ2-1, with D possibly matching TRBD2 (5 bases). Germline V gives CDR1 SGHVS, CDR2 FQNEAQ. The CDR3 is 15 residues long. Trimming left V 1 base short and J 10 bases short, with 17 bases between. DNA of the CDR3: TGTGCCAGCAGCTTAGATCCGTTGAGGGTGTACGAGCAGTTCTTC. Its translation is CASSLDPLRVYEQFF.

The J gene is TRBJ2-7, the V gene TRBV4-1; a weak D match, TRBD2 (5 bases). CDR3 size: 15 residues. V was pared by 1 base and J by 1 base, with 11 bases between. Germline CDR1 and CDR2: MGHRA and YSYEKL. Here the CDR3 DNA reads TGCGCCAGCAGCCAAGTTATAACGGGATCCTACGAGCAGTACTTC. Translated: CASSQVITGSYEQYF.

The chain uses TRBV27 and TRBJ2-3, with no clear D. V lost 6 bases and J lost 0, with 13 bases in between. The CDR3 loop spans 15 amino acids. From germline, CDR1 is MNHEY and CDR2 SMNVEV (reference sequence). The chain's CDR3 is CASSFIGLSTDTQYF. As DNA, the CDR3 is TGTGCCAGCAGCTTTATCGGGCTGAGCACAGATACGCAGTATTTT.

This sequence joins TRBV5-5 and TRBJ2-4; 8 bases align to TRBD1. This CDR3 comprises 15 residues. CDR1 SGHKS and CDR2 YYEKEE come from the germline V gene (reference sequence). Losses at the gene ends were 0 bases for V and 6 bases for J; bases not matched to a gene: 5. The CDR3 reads CASSLGGQDLNIQYF. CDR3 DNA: TGTGCCAGCAGCTTGGGGGGACAGGACCTAAACATTCAGTACTTC.

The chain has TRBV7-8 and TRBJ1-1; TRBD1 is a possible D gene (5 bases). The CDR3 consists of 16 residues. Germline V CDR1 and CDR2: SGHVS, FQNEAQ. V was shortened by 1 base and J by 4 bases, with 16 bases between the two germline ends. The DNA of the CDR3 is TGTGCCAGCAGCTTAGTAGGTCTGACGGGGGGCACTGAAGCTTTCTTT. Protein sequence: CASSLVGLTGGTEAFF.

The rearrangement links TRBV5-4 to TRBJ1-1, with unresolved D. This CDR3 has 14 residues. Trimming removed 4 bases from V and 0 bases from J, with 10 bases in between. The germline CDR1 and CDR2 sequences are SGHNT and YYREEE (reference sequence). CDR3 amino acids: CASSGGAMNTEAFF. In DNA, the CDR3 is TGTGCCAGCAGCGGAGGTGCCATGAACACTGAAGCTTTCTTT.

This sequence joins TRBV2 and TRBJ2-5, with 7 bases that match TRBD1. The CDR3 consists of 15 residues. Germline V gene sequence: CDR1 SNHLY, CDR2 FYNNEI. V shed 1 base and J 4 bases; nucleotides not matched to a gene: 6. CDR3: CASSEVQGVGETQYF. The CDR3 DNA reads TGTGCCAGCAGTGAAGTCCAGGGGGTAGGAGAGACCCAGTACTTC. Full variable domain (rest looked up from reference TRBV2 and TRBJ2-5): EPEVTQTPSHQVTQMGQEVILRCVPISNHLYFYWYRQILGQKVEFLVSFYNNEISEKSEIFDDQFSVERPDGSNFTLKIRSTKLEDSAMYFCASSEVQGVGETQYFGPGTRLLVL.

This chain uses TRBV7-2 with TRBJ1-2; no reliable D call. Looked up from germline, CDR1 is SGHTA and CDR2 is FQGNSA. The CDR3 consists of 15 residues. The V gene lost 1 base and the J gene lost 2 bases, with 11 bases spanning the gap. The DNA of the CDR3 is TGTGCCAGCAGCTTAGGATCCGTCAAAAACTATGGCTACACCTTC. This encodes CASSLGSVKNYGYTF.

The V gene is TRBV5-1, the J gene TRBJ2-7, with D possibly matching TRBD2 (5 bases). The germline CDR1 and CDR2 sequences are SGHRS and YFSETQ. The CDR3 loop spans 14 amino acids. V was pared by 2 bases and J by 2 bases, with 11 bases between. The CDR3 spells CASSFEGAAYEQYF. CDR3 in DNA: TGCGCCAGCAGCTTCGAGGGCGCAGCCTACGAGCAGTACTTC.

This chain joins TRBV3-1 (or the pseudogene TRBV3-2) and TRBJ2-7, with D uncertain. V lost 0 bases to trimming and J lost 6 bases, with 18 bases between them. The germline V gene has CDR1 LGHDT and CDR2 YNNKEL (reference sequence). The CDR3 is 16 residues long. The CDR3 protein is CASSQEEDRVVGEQYF. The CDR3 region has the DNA TGTGCCAGCAGCCAAGAGGAAGACCGGGTCGTCGGCGAGCAGTACTTC.

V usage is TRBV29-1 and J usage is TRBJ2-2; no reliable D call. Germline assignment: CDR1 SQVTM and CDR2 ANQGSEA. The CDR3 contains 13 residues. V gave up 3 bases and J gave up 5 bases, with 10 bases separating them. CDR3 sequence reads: CSVESRETGELFF. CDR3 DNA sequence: TGCAGCGTTGAGTCGCGAGAAACCGGGGAGCTGTTTTTT.

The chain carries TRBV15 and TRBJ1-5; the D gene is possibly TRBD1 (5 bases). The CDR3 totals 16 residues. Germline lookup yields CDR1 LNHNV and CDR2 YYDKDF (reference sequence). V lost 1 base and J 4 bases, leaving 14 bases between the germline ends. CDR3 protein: CATSRGGTLINQPQHF. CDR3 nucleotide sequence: TGTGCCACCAGCAGAGGCGGGACGTTGATAAATCAGCCCCAGCATTTT.

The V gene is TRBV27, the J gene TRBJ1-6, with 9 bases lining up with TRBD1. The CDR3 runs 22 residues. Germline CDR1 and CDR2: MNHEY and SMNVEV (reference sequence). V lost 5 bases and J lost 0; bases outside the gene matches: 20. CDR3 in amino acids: CASSPGQGPRARVSSYNSPLHF. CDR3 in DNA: TGTGCCAGCAGTCCGGGACAGGGCCCCCGGGCAAGGGTTAGCTCCTATAATTCACCCCTCCACTTT.

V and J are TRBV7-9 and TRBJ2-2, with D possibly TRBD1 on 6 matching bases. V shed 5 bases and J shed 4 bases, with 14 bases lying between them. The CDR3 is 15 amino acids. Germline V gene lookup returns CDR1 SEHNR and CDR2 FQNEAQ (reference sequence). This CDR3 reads CASSLGQRFTGELFF. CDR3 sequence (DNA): TGTGCCAGCAGCCTAGGACAGAGGTTCACCGGGGAGCTGTTTTTT.

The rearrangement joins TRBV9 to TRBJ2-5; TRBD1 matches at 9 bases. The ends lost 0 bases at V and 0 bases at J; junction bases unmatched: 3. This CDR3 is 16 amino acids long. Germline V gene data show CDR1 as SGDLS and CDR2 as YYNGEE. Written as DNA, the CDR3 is TGTGCCAGCAGCGTAGGGGACAGGGCGTACCAAGAGACCCAGTACTTC. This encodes CASSVGDRAYQETQYF. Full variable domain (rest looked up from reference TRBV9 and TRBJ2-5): DSGVTQTPKHLITATGQRVTLRCSPRSGDLSVYWYQQSLDQGLQFLIQYYNGEERAKGNILERFSAQQFPDLHSELNLSSLELGDSALYFCASSVGDRAYQETQYFGPGTRLLVL.

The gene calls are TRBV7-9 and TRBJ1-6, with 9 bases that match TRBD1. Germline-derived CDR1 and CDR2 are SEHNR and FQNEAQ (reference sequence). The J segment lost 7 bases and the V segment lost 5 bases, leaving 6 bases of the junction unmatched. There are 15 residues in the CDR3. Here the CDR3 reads CASSITGTGNSPLHF. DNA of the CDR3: TGTGCCAGCAGCATCACCGGGACAGGGAATTCACCCCTCCACTTT.

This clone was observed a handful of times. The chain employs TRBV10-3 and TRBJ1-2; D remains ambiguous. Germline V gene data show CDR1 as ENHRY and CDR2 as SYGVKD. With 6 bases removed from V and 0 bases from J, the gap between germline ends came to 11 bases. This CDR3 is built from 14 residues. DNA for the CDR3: TGTGCCATCAGACCCGACGAAGCTAACTATGGCTACACCTTC. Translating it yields CAIRPDEANYGYTF.

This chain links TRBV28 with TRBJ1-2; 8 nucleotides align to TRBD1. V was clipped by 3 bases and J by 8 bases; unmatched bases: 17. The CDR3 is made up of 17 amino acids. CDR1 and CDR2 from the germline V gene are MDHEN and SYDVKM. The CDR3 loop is CASSFLLLRDRGKGYTF. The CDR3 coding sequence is TGTGCCAGCAGTTTCCTTCTATTACGCGACAGGGGAAAAGGCTACACCTTC.

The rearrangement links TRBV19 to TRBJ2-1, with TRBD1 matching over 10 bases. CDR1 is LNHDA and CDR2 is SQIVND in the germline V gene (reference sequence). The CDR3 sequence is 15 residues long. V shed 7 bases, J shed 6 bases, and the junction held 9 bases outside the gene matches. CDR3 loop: CASTLGQGLINEQFF. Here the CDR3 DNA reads TGTGCCAGTACCCTGGGACAGGGGTTAATCAATGAGCAGTTCTTC.

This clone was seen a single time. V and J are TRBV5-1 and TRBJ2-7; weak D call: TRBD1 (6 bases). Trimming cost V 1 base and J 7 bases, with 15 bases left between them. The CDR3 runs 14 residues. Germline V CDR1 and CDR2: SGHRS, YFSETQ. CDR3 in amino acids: CASSLWGQIKEQYF. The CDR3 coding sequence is TGCGCCAGCAGCTTGTGGGGGCAGATTAAGGAGCAGTACTTC.

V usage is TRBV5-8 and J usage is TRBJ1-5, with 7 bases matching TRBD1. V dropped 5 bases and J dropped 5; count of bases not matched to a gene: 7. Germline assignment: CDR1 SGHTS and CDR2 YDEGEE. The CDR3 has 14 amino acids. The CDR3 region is CASRGGQGDQPQHF. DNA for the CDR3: TGTGCCAGCAGGGGGGGGCAGGGGGATCAGCCCCAGCATTTT.